This entry features one TCR beta chain sequence. Its antigen is unknown. Each of the donors was a healthy adult who was HIV-negative and had not had a recent acute infection or vaccination. Only in-frame clones appear in the TCRdb table, and some are missing; sequencing was by immunoSEQ multiplex PCR. The sample gives over a million clones, more than 75% of which show up once; approximately 0.52% is in the top ten. The sample comes from a study of shared clonotypes between healthy human individuals. Findings and limits, study-wide: It was only blood that was sampled, and tissue repertoires likely differ. Sharing of clonotypes among donors was expected to vary with sequencing depth.

The source is a man aged 18 to 35 in good health. Some clones in this sample may be carry-over from other donors' samples. The source material was memory CD4+ T cells from PBMCs. Subset noted: CD45RA-negative fraction.

CDR3 in amino acids: CASSYSQKDTIYF. CDR3 DNA: TGTGCCAGCAGTTACTCACAGAAGGACACCATATATTTT. The V call is TRBV6-5, the J call TRBJ1-3, with no clear D. Germline assignment: CDR1 MNHEY and CDR2 SVGAGI. The CDR3 loop spans 13 amino acids. With 0 bases removed from V and 8 bases from J, the gap between germline ends came to 8 bases.